Listed below are T cell receptor beta chains from one sample, sequenced in a study of blood T cells in healthy people across ages. A single record per CDR3 protein comes from TCRdb applying MiXCR to the 5' RACE reads. Among 800,000 or so distinct CDR3 sequences listed, more than 20% were seen once. In addition, the sample was reused for a study of T cells of mothers and their children.

Sequenced material: blood. The receptors derive from a boy aged 5-17 years in good health. CDR3s include the opening cysteine and the closing phenylalanine or tryptophan. D genes are given only for firm matches. Clone size appears in some rows only: once, few, many, or a class for an expanded clone.

cdr3_aa: CASSSRPGQGPPLHF
cdr3_nt: TGCGCCAGCAGCAGTCGACCGGGACAGGGACCACCCCTCCACTTT
clone_size: .
j_call: TRBJ1-6
cdr3_length: 15
d_call: TRBD1
v_call: TRBV5-1

cdr3_aa: CANSSPLREFEKLFF
cdr3_nt: TGTGCCAACAGCTCCCCGCTCAGGGAGTTTGAAAAACTGTTTTTT
clone_size: .
j_call: TRBJ1-4
cdr3_length: 15
d_call: .
v_call: TRBV7-9

cdr3_aa: CASSLDRGNEQYF
cdr3_nt: TGTGCCAGCAGCTTAGACAGGGGGAACGAGCAGTACTTC
clone_size: many
j_call: TRBJ2-7
cdr3_length: 13
d_call: TRBD1
v_call: TRBV7-9

cdr3_aa: CASSPRQGSTGELFF
cdr3_nt: TGTGCCAGCAGCCCCCGACAGGGTTCGACCGGGGAGCTGTTTTTT
clone_size: .
j_call: TRBJ2-2
cdr3_length: 15
d_call: TRBD1
v_call: TRBV7-3

cdr3_aa: CASSSRGNRVYGYTF
cdr3_nt: TGTGCCAGCAGCTCGCGCGGAAACAGGGTCTATGGCTACACCTTC
clone_size: few
j_call: TRBJ1-2
cdr3_length: 15
d_call: .
v_call: TRBV3-1

cdr3_aa: CASSIRALGRQETQYF
cdr3_nt: TGTGCCAGCAGCATAAGGGCCCTGGGACGGCAAGAGACCCAGTACTTC
clone_size: .
j_call: TRBJ2-5
cdr3_length: 16
d_call: .
v_call: TRBV7-9

cdr3_aa: CASSSWGDTQYF
cdr3_nt: TGTGCCAGCAGCTCCTGGGGGGATACGCAGTATTTT
clone_size: few
j_call: TRBJ2-3
cdr3_length: 12
d_call: .
v_call: TRBV7-2

cdr3_aa: CASSLFNEQFF
cdr3_nt: TGTGCCAGCAGCTTATTCAATGAGCAGTTCTTC
clone_size: many
j_call: TRBJ2-1
cdr3_length: 11
d_call: .
v_call: TRBV7-2

cdr3_aa: CASRETGWDLSPLHF
cdr3_nt: TGTGCCAGCAGAGAGACAGGGTGGGACCTGTCACCCCTCCACTTT
clone_size: .
j_call: TRBJ1-6
cdr3_length: 15
d_call: TRBD1
v_call: TRBV6-4

cdr3_aa: CASSQDLSKETQYF
cdr3_nt: TGCGCCAGCAGCCAAGATCTCTCGAAAGAGACCCAGTACTTC
clone_size: few
j_call: TRBJ2-5
cdr3_length: 14
d_call: .
v_call: TRBV4-3

cdr3_aa: CASRTRNQPQHF
cdr3_nt: TGTGCCAGCAGGACGCGAAATCAGCCCCAGCATTTT
clone_size: few
j_call: TRBJ1-5
cdr3_length: 12
d_call: .
v_call: TRBV27

cdr3_aa: CASREADTQYF
cdr3_nt: TGTGCCAGCAGGGAGGCAGATACGCAGTATTTT
clone_size: .
j_call: TRBJ2-3
cdr3_length: 11
d_call: .
v_call: TRBV7-6

cdr3_aa: CASSDGTGGNEQYF
cdr3_nt: TGTGCCAGTAGTGACGGGACAGGGGGAAATGAGCAGTACTTC
clone_size: few
j_call: TRBJ2-5
cdr3_length: 14
d_call: TRBD1
v_call: TRBV19

cdr3_aa: CASSPVGPSTYNEQFF
cdr3_nt: TGTGCCAGCTCACCAGTGGGCCCGTCCACCTACAATGAGCAGTTCTTC
clone_size: .
j_call: TRBJ2-1
cdr3_length: 16
d_call: .
v_call: TRBV18

cdr3_aa: CASTRRGSSGANVLTF
cdr3_nt: TGTGCCAGCACCCGACGCGGGTCGTCCGGGGCCAACGTCCTGACTTTC
clone_size: few
j_call: TRBJ2-6
cdr3_length: 16
d_call: .
v_call: TRBV6-2/TRBV6-3

cdr3_aa: CASSIYGGGNYGYTF
cdr3_nt: TGTGCCAGCAGTATATACGGGGGGGGGAACTATGGCTACACCTTC
clone_size: few
j_call: TRBJ1-2
cdr3_length: 15
d_call: .
v_call: TRBV6-5

cdr3_aa: CASSLPLIWQLKEQYF
cdr3_nt: TGCGCCAGCAGCTTGCCCCTTATTTGGCAGCTCAAGGAGCAGTACTTC
clone_size: .
j_call: TRBJ2-7
cdr3_length: 16
d_call: .
v_call: TRBV5-1

cdr3_aa: CASSGDGPYGYTF
cdr3_nt: TGTGCCAGCAGCGGGGACGGACCTTATGGCTACACCTTC
clone_size: .
j_call: TRBJ1-2
cdr3_length: 13
d_call: .
v_call: TRBV7-9

cdr3_aa: CASSQRGPHEQYF
cdr3_nt: TGTGCCAGCAGCCAAAGGGGGCCTCACGAGCAGTACTTC
clone_size: few
j_call: TRBJ2-7
cdr3_length: 13
d_call: TRBD1
v_call: TRBV3-1

cdr3_aa: CACSPTKTGPLETQYF
cdr3_nt: TGTGCCTGCTCACCAACCAAAACGGGGCCACTAGAGACCCAGTACTTC
clone_size: few
j_call: TRBJ2-5
cdr3_length: 16
d_call: .
v_call: TRBV18

cdr3_aa: CASSYNRDAQETQYF
cdr3_nt: TGTGCCAGCAGCTACAACAGGGATGCCCAAGAGACCCAGTACTTC
clone_size: few
j_call: TRBJ2-5
cdr3_length: 15
d_call: .
v_call: TRBV7-2

cdr3_aa: CASSIDRYLPGYTF
cdr3_nt: TGTGCCAGCAGCATCGACAGGTATCTCCCCGGCTACACCTTC
clone_size: few
j_call: TRBJ1-2
cdr3_length: 14
d_call: .
v_call: TRBV7-8

cdr3_aa: CASSQDWEGSDYGYTF
cdr3_nt: TGTGCCAGCAGCCAAGATTGGGAGGGAAGCGACTATGGCTACACCTTC
clone_size: .
j_call: TRBJ1-2
cdr3_length: 16
d_call: .
v_call: TRBV14

cdr3_aa: CAITSRASGSYNEQFF
cdr3_nt: TGTGCCATCACCTCGCGGGCTAGCGGGTCCTACAATGAGCAGTTCTTC
clone_size: few
j_call: TRBJ2-1
cdr3_length: 16
d_call: TRBD2
v_call: TRBV10-3

cdr3_aa: CASSPSMGGSSYEQYF
cdr3_nt: TGTGCCAGCAGCCCCTCCATGGGCGGAAGCTCCTACGAGCAGTACTTC
clone_size: .
j_call: TRBJ2-7
cdr3_length: 16
d_call: .
v_call: TRBV5-4

cdr3_aa: CSIPGRNYEQYF
cdr3_nt: TGCAGCATACCGGGGAGAAACTACGAGCAGTACTTC
clone_size: .
j_call: TRBJ2-7
cdr3_length: 12
d_call: .
v_call: TRBV20-1

cdr3_aa: CASSSISSYQPQHF
cdr3_nt: TGTGCCAGCAGTTCTATCAGTAGCTATCAGCCCCAGCATTTT
clone_size: few
j_call: TRBJ1-5
cdr3_length: 14
d_call: .
v_call: TRBV27

cdr3_aa: CSAVTGVTYEQYF
cdr3_nt: TGCAGCGCTGTAACCGGGGTAACCTACGAGCAGTACTTC
clone_size: .
j_call: TRBJ2-7
cdr3_length: 13
d_call: .
v_call: TRBV29-1

cdr3_aa: CSANGDTHTEAFF
cdr3_nt: TGCAGTGCTAATGGGGACACGCACACTGAAGCTTTCTTT
clone_size: .
j_call: TRBJ1-1
cdr3_length: 13
d_call: .
v_call: TRBV20-1

cdr3_aa: CASAKRDEALF
cdr3_nt: TGTGCCAGCGCCAAGAGGGATGAAGCTCTCTTT
clone_size: .
j_call: TRBJ1-1
cdr3_length: 11
d_call: .
v_call: TRBV28

cdr3_aa: CSVFRGEAFF
cdr3_nt: TGCAGCGTGTTCCGGGGTGAAGCTTTCTTT
clone_size: .
j_call: TRBJ1-1
cdr3_length: 10
d_call: .
v_call: TRBV29-1

cdr3_aa: CSATRGQGWAQPQHF
cdr3_nt: TGCAGTGCCACGCGGGGACAGGGGTGGGCTCAGCCCCAGCATTTT
clone_size: .
j_call: TRBJ1-5
cdr3_length: 15
d_call: TRBD1
v_call: TRBV20-1

cdr3_aa: CASSPGYQSYEQYF
cdr3_nt: TGTGCCAGCTCACCAGGGTACCAATCCTACGAGCAGTACTTC
clone_size: .
j_call: TRBJ2-7
cdr3_length: 14
d_call: .
v_call: TRBV18

cdr3_aa: CASRRGGTGELFF
cdr3_nt: TGTGCCAGCAGGCGAGGGGGGACCGGGGAGCTGTTTTTT
clone_size: few
j_call: TRBJ2-2
cdr3_length: 13
d_call: .
v_call: TRBV6-5

cdr3_aa: CASSQDSGQGSSETQYF
cdr3_nt: TGTGCCAGCAGCCAAGATAGCGGACAGGGGAGTTCCGAGACCCAGTACTTC
clone_size: .
j_call: TRBJ2-5
cdr3_length: 17
d_call: TRBD1
v_call: TRBV3-1

cdr3_aa: CASSSGSGGREKLFF
cdr3_nt: TGCGCCAGCAGTTCAGGGAGCGGGGGTCGTGAAAAACTGTTTTTT
clone_size: .
j_call: TRBJ1-4
cdr3_length: 15
d_call: .
v_call: TRBV4-1

cdr3_aa: CASSEAGMETQYF
cdr3_nt: TGTGCCAGCAGTGAAGCGGGTATGGAGACCCAGTACTTC
clone_size: few
j_call: TRBJ2-5
cdr3_length: 13
d_call: .
v_call: TRBV25-1

cdr3_aa: CAAGSESTDTQYF
cdr3_nt: TGTGCAGCGGGGTCCGAAAGCACAGATACGCAGTATTTT
clone_size: .
j_call: TRBJ2-3
cdr3_length: 13
d_call: TRBD2
v_call: TRBV6-2/TRBV6-3

cdr3_aa: CASSYLDSGNTIYF
cdr3_nt: TGTGCCAGCAGTTACCTTGATTCTGGAAACACCATATATTTT
clone_size: few
j_call: TRBJ1-3
cdr3_length: 14
d_call: .
v_call: TRBV6-2/TRBV6-3

cdr3_aa: CSVNLAGGNYEQYF
cdr3_nt: TGCAGCGTTAACCTAGCGGGAGGAAACTACGAGCAGTACTTC
clone_size: few
j_call: TRBJ2-7
cdr3_length: 14
d_call: TRBD2
v_call: TRBV29-1

cdr3_aa: CASSSWDIGELFF
cdr3_nt: TGTGCCAGCAGCTCTTGGGACATCGGGGAGCTGTTTTTT
clone_size: few
j_call: TRBJ2-2
cdr3_length: 13
d_call: .
v_call: TRBV13

cdr3_aa: CASSQVLSKVPVTQYF
cdr3_nt: TGCGCCAGCAGCCAAGTCTTAAGCAAGGTTCCGGTGACCCAGTACTTC
clone_size: few
j_call: TRBJ2-5
cdr3_length: 16
d_call: .
v_call: TRBV4-3

cdr3_aa: CASTVTRDNEQFF
cdr3_nt: TGTGCCAGCACCGTAACTAGGGACAATGAGCAGTTCTTC
clone_size: few
j_call: TRBJ2-1
cdr3_length: 13
d_call: .
v_call: TRBV6-6

cdr3_aa: CAWIGPGLGETQYF
cdr3_nt: TGTGCCTGGATTGGCCCGGGACTAGGGGAGACCCAGTACTTC
clone_size: few
j_call: TRBJ2-5
cdr3_length: 14
d_call: TRBD2
v_call: TRBV30

cdr3_aa: CASSPSQGIMLANEKLFF
cdr3_nt: TGCGCCAGCAGCCCCTCCCAGGGCATTATGTTGGCTAATGAAAAACTGTTTTTT
clone_size: .
j_call: TRBJ1-4
cdr3_length: 18
d_call: .
v_call: TRBV4-1

cdr3_aa: CASSPDSAGLAGGRSYNEQFF
cdr3_nt: TGTGCCAGCAGCCCAGATTCCGCGGGACTAGCGGGGGGACGCTCCTACAATGAGCAGTTCTTC
clone_size: few
j_call: TRBJ2-1
cdr3_length: 21
d_call: TRBD2
v_call: TRBV14

cdr3_aa: CASSIPGTGDPGELFF
cdr3_nt: TGTGCCAGCAGCATACCCGGGACAGGGGATCCGGGGGAGCTGTTTTTT
clone_size: .
j_call: TRBJ2-2
cdr3_length: 16
d_call: TRBD1
v_call: TRBV4-2

cdr3_aa: CASSPRMMSGSVYEQYF
cdr3_nt: TGTGCCAGCAGCCCAAGGATGATGAGCGGGAGCGTTTACGAGCAGTACTTC
clone_size: .
j_call: TRBJ2-7
cdr3_length: 17
d_call: TRBD2
v_call: TRBV7-9

cdr3_aa: CSVQRDLGEQYF
cdr3_nt: TGCAGCGTCCAACGGGACCTAGGCGAGCAGTACTTC
clone_size: many
j_call: TRBJ2-7
cdr3_length: 12
d_call: .
v_call: TRBV29-1

cdr3_aa: CASSQDLGGQYVRYF
cdr3_nt: TGCGCCAGCAGCCAAGATCTGGGCGGCCAATACGTTCGGTACTTC
clone_size: few
j_call: TRBJ2-7
cdr3_length: 15
d_call: .
v_call: TRBV4-3

cdr3_aa: CASSPSGVSSYEQYF
cdr3_nt: TGTGCCAGCAGCCCCAGTGGGGTCTCCTCCTACGAGCAGTACTTC
clone_size: .
j_call: TRBJ2-7
cdr3_length: 15
d_call: .
v_call: TRBV9